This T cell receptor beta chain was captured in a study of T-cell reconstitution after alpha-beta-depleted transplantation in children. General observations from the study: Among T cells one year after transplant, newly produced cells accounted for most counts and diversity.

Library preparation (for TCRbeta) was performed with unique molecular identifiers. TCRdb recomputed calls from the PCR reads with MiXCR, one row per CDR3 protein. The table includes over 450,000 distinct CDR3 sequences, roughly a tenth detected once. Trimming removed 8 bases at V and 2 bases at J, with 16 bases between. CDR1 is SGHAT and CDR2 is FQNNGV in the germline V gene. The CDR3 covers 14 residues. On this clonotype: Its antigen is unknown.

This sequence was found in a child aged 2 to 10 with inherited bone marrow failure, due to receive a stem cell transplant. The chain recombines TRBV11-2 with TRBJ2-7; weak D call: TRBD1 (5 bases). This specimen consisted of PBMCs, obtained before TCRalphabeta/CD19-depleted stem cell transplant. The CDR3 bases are TGTGCCAGCTGCTCCCCAGGGAAGACCTACGAGCAGTACTTC. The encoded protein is CASCSPGKTYEQYF.